These 24 T cell receptor beta chains were all obtained from the same sample, sequenced in a study of blood T cell repertoires in COVID-19. Clones were sequenced by immunoSEQ multiplex PCR, and TCRdb holds only the in-frame ones, with some missing. The sample carries some 80,000 clones, around 90% recorded once. Sequencing was done on a sample of peripheral blood. The receptors stem from a human donor in a cohort sampled during active COVID-19.

In its sample, this clone was seen once. V and J are TRBV19 and TRBJ2-1; 11 bases map to TRBD2. Germline V gives CDR1 LNHDA, CDR2 SQIVND (reference sequence). This CDR3 is built from 18 residues. V shed 7 bases and J 7 bases; nucleotides not matched to a gene: 18. The CDR3 sequence is CASTIPRGVAGGQNEQFF. The CDR3 DNA reads TGTGCCAGTACTATCCCTAGGGGGGTAGCGGGAGGGCAAAATGAGCAGTTCTTC.

The rearrangement uses TRBV6-9 and TRBJ1-1, with D unresolved. The V gene lost 0 bases and the J gene lost 3 bases, with 8 bases spanning the gap. Germline lookup yields CDR1 MNHGY and CDR2 SVAAGI. There are 14 residues in the CDR3. The CDR3 here is CASSYSREDTEAFF. CDR3 nucleotides: TGTGCCAGCAGTTATTCGCGGGAGGACACTGAAGCTTTCTTT.

The gene calls are TRBV15 and TRBJ2-7; maybe TRBD2 (5 bases). V lost 5 bases to trimming and J lost 0 bases, with 5 bases between them. This CDR3 is 12 amino acids long. Germline values: CDR1 LNHNV, CDR2 YYDKDF (reference sequence). The CDR3 nucleotides are TGTGCCACCAGCGACTACTCCTACGAGCAGTACTTC. It specifies CATSDYSYEQYF. The full variable domain, rest sourced from reference TRBV15 and TRBJ2-7, is DAMVIQNPRYQVTQFGKPVTLSCSQTLNHNVMYWYQQKSSQAPKLLFHYYDKDFNNEADTPDNFQSRRPNTSFCFLDIRSPGLGDTAMYLCATSDYSYEQYFGPGTRLTVT.

The chain is built from TRBV6-2 or TRBV6-3 and TRBJ2-7; 8 bases are a match to TRBD1. Germline CDR1 is MNHEY and CDR2 is SVGEGT. This CDR3 contains 13 residues. V was pared by 6 bases and J by 1 base, with 2 bases of the junction left unmatched. The CDR3 DNA is TGTGCCAGCAGCGACAGGGGTTCCTACGAGCAGTACTTC. It is translated as CASSDRGSYEQYF.

CDR3 loop: CASGLVELQIRLSYNEQFF. CDR3 nucleotide sequence: TGTGCTAGTGGTTTGGTCGAATTACAGATCCGGTTATCCTACAATGAGCAGTTCTTC. V gene TRBV12-5 combines with J gene TRBJ2-1; D remains unclear. The ends were cut back, 0 bases at V and 1 base at J, with 19 bases in the middle. The V gene's germline CDR1 is LGHNT and CDR2 FRNRAP. This CDR3 has 19 amino acids.

The J gene is TRBJ1-5, the V gene TRBV4-1; 9 positions agree with TRBD1. The V and J ends lost 0 bases and 7 bases, in that order; junction bases with no gene match: 4. The CDR3 spans 15 residues. CDR1 is MGHRA and CDR2 is YSYEKL in the germline V gene. The CDR3 region is CASSQDWTGDQPQHF. CDR3 nucleotide sequence: TGCGCCAGCAGCCAAGATTGGACAGGGGACCAGCCCCAGCATTTT.

V is TRBV19 and J is TRBJ1-2, with 8 bases aligning to TRBD1. CDR3 length: 14 residues. Germline V gene data show CDR1 as LNHDA and CDR2 as SQIVND (reference sequence). J was trimmed by 5 bases and V by 3 bases; bases with no gene match: 5. For the CDR3, the DNA is TGTGCCAGTAGTATCGACAGGGGAAGATATGGCTACACCTTC. Protein sequence: CASSIDRGRYGYTF. The complete variable domain, with remaining parts taken from reference TRBV19 and TRBJ1-2, reads DGGITQSPKYLFRKEGQNVTLSCEQNLNHDAMYWYRQDPGQGLRLIYYSQIVNDFQKGDIAEGYSVSREKKESFPLTVTSAQKNPTAFYLCASSIDRGRYGYTFGSGTRLTVV.

This sequence joins TRBV7-8 and TRBJ1-1, with 10 bases lining up with TRBD1. V was pared by 6 bases and J by 3 bases, with 4 bases of the junction left unmatched. The CDR3 has 14 amino acids. The germline CDR1 and CDR2 sequences are SGHVS and FQNEAQ. The CDR3 is CASSPGTGDTEAFF. The CDR3 nucleotides read TGTGCCAGCAGTCCCGGGACAGGGGACACTGAAGCTTTCTTT.

This rearrangement joins TRBV6-1 to TRBJ2-5; D may be TRBD1 (6 bases). This CDR3 is built from 16 residues. Deletions cut 2 bases from V and 2 bases from J, with 15 bases between. Germline V gene data show CDR1 as MNHNS and CDR2 as SASEGT. CDR3 nucleotides: TGTGCCAGCAGTGAAAGGGCAGGGGTAGGGCAAGAGACCCAGTACTTC. Its translation is CASSERAGVGQETQYF.

V gene TRBV4-2 combines with J gene TRBJ2-7, with 11 nucleotides matching TRBD2. Germline loops: CDR1 LGHNA, CDR2 YNFKEQ. There are 20 residues in the CDR3. V lost 3 bases to trimming and J lost 4 bases; unmatched junction nucleotides: 20. The CDR3 DNA is TGTGCCAGCAGCCATGGGAGGATACAGGGGGGTAGCGGGAGGGTATACGAGCAGTACTTC. Translation gives CASSHGRIQGGSGRVYEQYF.

In nucleotides, the CDR3 is TGTGCCAGCAGGCACGGGACAGGGGGGCTCTACGAGCAGTACTTC. Its translation: CASRHGTGGLYEQYF. The rearrangement uses TRBV6-5 and TRBJ2-7, with 11 bases lining up with TRBD1. Unmatched junction bases numbered 7, after V lost 6 bases and J lost 3 bases. CDR3 length: 15 amino acids. Germline-derived CDR1 and CDR2 are MNHEY and SVGAGI.

The rearrangement links TRBV10-3 to TRBJ2-3, with 10 bases identical to TRBD2. The ends lost 7 bases at V and 0 bases at J; junction bases unmatched: 7. The CDR3 covers 16 residues. CDR1 is ENHRY, CDR2 SYGVKD, per germline. The CDR3: CAIKAGGPLSTDTQYF. The CDR3 DNA follows: TGTGCCATCAAAGCGGGGGGGCCCTTGAGCACAGATACGCAGTATTTT.

The chain joins TRBV6-1 to TRBJ2-1, with TRBD2 matching over 9 bases. Trimming at V came to 1 base and at J to 3 bases, leaving 7 bases not matched to a gene. CDR3 length equals 17 residues. Per the germline V gene, CDR1 is MNHNS and CDR2 is SASEGT. CDR3 protein: CASSEEGGRALYNEQFF. The CDR3 DNA reads TGTGCCAGCAGTGAAGAGGGCGGGAGGGCCCTCTACAATGAGCAGTTCTTC.

The chain combines TRBV5-5 with TRBJ1-1, with TRBD1 identical over 7 bases. With V trimmed by 0 bases and J by 11 bases, 10 bases remained unmatched. Germline V gives CDR1 SGHKS, CDR2 YYEKEE (reference sequence). There are 14 residues in the CDR3. CDR3 region: CASSLDTGARGAFF. The CDR3 DNA follows: TGTGCCAGCAGCTTGGATACAGGGGCCCGCGGGGCTTTCTTT.

This clone was observed once. The rearrangement joins TRBV25-1 to TRBJ1-5; D is unresolved. CDR1 and CDR2 from the germline V gene are MGHDK and SYGVNS. CDR3 length: 13 amino acids. Trimming took 3 bases from V and 7 from J, leaving 10 bases between them. The CDR3 DNA is TGTGCCAGCAGTGAGAGGGAAGGACAGCCCCAGCATTTT. Protein sequence: CASSEREGQPQHF.

The chain has TRBV7-6 and TRBJ1-3; maybe TRBD1 (5 bases). Germline V lookup: CDR1 SGHVS, CDR2 FNYEAQ. CDR3 length equals 16 residues. Trimming shortened V by 5 bases and J by 0 bases, and 14 bases separated the two germline ends. CDR3: CASSPTGGGSGNTIYF. The CDR3 DNA sequence: TGTGCCAGCAGCCCCACTGGCGGGGGCTCTGGAAACACCATATATTTT.

V is TRBV18 and J is TRBJ1-6; the match to TRBD1 covers 8 bases. The CDR3 is 16 residues long. The V gene end was trimmed by 1 base and the J gene end by 7 bases; junction bases not matched to a gene: 6. Germline V gene lookup returns CDR1 KGHSH and CDR2 LQKENI. The CDR3 DNA reads TGTGCCAGCTCACCACTACAGGGGGGTTGGAATTCACCCCTCCACTTT. Its protein product is CASSPLQGGWNSPLHF.

This chain links TRBV20-1 with TRBJ2-7; possible D gene TRBD2, 6 bases. The CDR3 covers 13 residues. CDR1 is DFQATT, CDR2 SNEGSKA, per germline (reference sequence). Trimming removed 3 bases from V and 2 bases from J, with 11 bases in between. CDR3 DNA sequence: TGCAGTGCTAGTCCGGGGACTGCCTACGAGCAGTACTTC. Encoded protein: CSASPGTAYEQYF.

This sequence joins TRBV15 and TRBJ2-7; the match to TRBD1 covers 9 bases. The V segment lost 1 base and the J segment 5 bases; nucleotides outside the gene matches: 6. CDR1 is LNHNV, CDR2 YYDKDF, per germline (reference sequence). This CDR3 contains 15 residues. The CDR3 DNA reads TGTGCCACCAGCAGAGGGGTCGGGACAGGGAACGAGCAGTACTTC. Protein product: CATSRGVGTGNEQYF.

The J gene is TRBJ1-1, the V gene TRBV19; 9 positions agree with TRBD1. This CDR3 comprises 16 residues. The V segment lost 1 base and the J segment 4 bases; nucleotides outside the gene matches: 7. Germline V gene lookup returns CDR1 LNHDA and CDR2 SQIVND (reference sequence). The CDR3 is CASSIGAQGAVTEAFF. In DNA, the CDR3 is TGTGCCAGTAGTATAGGAGCACAGGGGGCGGTCACTGAAGCTTTCTTT.

The V gene is TRBV6-5, the J gene TRBJ2-1; 9 nucleotides match TRBD2. Germline assignment: CDR1 MNHEY and CDR2 SVGAGI. Trimming cost V 7 bases and J 6 bases; bases outside gene matches: 7. CDR3 size: 14 residues. CDR3 loop: CASTGTSTLNEQFF. The CDR3 region has the DNA TGTGCCAGCACCGGGACTAGCACTCTCAATGAGCAGTTCTTC.

In its sample, this clone was seen a few times. The gene calls are TRBV5-4 and TRBJ1-6, with 7 nucleotides matching TRBD1. J lost 2 bases, V lost 5 bases, and 1 base had no gene match. The CDR3 is 14 residues long. CDR1 and CDR2 from the germline V gene are SGHNT and YYREEE (reference sequence). CDR3 sequence reads: CASRGTAYNSPLHF. CDR3 bases: TGTGCCAGCAGAGGGACAGCCTATAATTCACCCCTCCACTTT.

This chain uses TRBV7-9 with TRBJ2-7; 9 bases are shared with TRBD1. The V gene end was trimmed by 5 bases and the J gene end by 6 bases; junction bases not matched to a gene: 5. The CDR3 spans 13 residues. In germline, CDR1 is SEHNR, CDR2 FQNEAQ (reference sequence). This CDR3 reads CASSGTGTFEQYF. In DNA, the CDR3 is TGTGCCAGCAGCGGGACAGGGACTTTCGAGCAGTACTTC.

The gene calls are TRBV11-2 and TRBJ2-5; TRBD2 might be the D (6 bases). Germline lookup yields CDR1 SGHAT and CDR2 FQNNGV. The CDR3 contains 14 residues. V gave up 5 bases and J gave up 7 bases, with 17 bases separating them. CDR3 in amino acids: CASSDRRGDGTQYF. CDR3 DNA sequence: TGTGCCAGCAGCGACCGGCGGGGCGACGGGACCCAGTACTTC.